This T cell receptor (beta chain) was found in a study of shared clonotypes between healthy human individuals. This clone was seen more than once but under ten times. Germline values: CDR1 SNHLY, CDR2 FYNNEI. With 0 bases removed from V and 4 bases from J, the gap between germline ends came to 6 bases. The CDR3 is 13 amino acids. Some clones are missing from TCRdb's copy, which holds only in-frame ones; the method was immunoSEQ multiplex PCR. This sample carries a few million clones, about 93% of them seen once, and the ten largest clones take more than 1.5%. Positive CCR7 selection of CD45RO-negative cells yielded the naive CD8 cells, and terminally differentiated effector memory CD45RA+ cells were excluded.

Sequenced input: naive CD8+ T cells from PBMCs. This chain connects TRBV2 to TRBJ1-1; D remains ambiguous. This TCR came from a man younger than 35 in good health. Some clones in this sample may be carry-over from other donors' samples. This CDR3 is CASSEAVFTEAFF. The DNA of the CDR3 is TGTGCCAGCAGTGAAGCGGTGTTCACTGAAGCTTTCTTT.